What follows are 5 T cell receptor beta chains derived from one specimen sequenced in a study of breast tumors, draining lymph nodes, adjacent tissues. Breast cancer patients provided tissue from their axillary draining lymph nodes. One entry per CDR3 protein results from TCRdb running MiXCR on the multiplex PCR reads. The sample lists tens of thousands of distinct CDR3 sequences; approximately 31% were seen once. Sample: axillary lymph node tissue. The receptors stem from a female donor with breast cancer. Some clones in this sample may be carry-over from other donors' samples.

This clonotype was observed many times. At one of its ends the junction is not consistent with the germline gene, which may arise from a read error. CDR3 in DNA: TGTGCCAGCTCCCCACAGGGCCGCGAGCAGTACTTC. Residues: CASSPQGREQYF. This chain connects TRBV18 to TRBJ2-7; possible D gene TRBD1, 6 bases. CDR3 length: 12 amino acids. Per germline, CDR1 KGHSH and CDR2 LQKENI.

This clonotype has more than one count but fewer than ten. Being one base from a much bigger clone, this may be a read error. The V and J genes are TRBV6-6 and TRBJ1-4; D is possibly TRBD1 (6 bases). The CDR3 length is 17 residues. The V gene's germline CDR1 is MNHNY and CDR2 SVGAGI (reference sequence). V lost 5 bases, J lost 0 bases, and 16 bases lay in between. CDR3 loop: CASSHLLGAPTNEKLFF. The CDR3 DNA reads TGTGCCAGCAGTCACCTGTTGGGGGCCCCAACTAATGAAAAACTGTTTTTT.

This clonotype occurred many times. The V and J genes are TRBV7-2 and TRBJ2-5; D may correspond to TRBD1 or TRBD2 (5 bases each). V shed 0 bases and J shed 2 bases, with 7 bases lying between them. This CDR3 has 14 amino acids. Looked up from germline, CDR1 is SGHTA and CDR2 is FQGNSA. This CDR3 is CASSLAGVQETQYF. The DNA of the CDR3 is TGTGCCAGCAGCTTAGCGGGGGTGCAAGAGACCCAGTACTTC.

This clonotype turned up a few times. The V call is TRBV10-1, the J call TRBJ1-1; D gene uncertain. V lost 3 bases, J lost 1 base, and 9 bases lay in between. CDR3 length equals 14 residues. The germline V gene has CDR1 WNHNN and CDR2 SYGVQD (reference sequence). CDR3 nucleotide sequence: TGCGCCAGCAGTGATTCCAGGAAGAACACTGAAGCTTTCTTT. Translated: CASSDSRKNTEAFF.

Remarks on this clonotype: The germline gene is not matched at one end of the junction; a read error may be the cause. The chain couples TRBV29-1 to TRBJ1-2; no firm D call. The CDR3 length is 12 residues. Germline CDR1 is SQVTM and CDR2 is ANQGSEA. The CDR3, as DNA: TGCCGCGTTGAAGCACTCAACTATGGCTACACCTTC. Translated, it gives CRVEALNYGYTF.